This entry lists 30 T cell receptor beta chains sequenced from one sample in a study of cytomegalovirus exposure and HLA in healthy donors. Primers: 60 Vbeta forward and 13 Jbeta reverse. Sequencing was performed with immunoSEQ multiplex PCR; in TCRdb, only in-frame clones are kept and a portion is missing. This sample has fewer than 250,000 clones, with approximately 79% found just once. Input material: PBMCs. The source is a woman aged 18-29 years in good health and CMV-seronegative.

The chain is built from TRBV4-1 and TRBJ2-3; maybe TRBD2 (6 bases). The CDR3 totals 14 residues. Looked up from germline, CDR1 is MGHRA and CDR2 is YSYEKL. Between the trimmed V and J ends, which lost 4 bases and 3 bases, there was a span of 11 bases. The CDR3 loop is CASSPGGWTDTQYF. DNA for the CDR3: TGCGCCAGCAGCCCTGGAGGGTGGACAGATACGCAGTATTTT.

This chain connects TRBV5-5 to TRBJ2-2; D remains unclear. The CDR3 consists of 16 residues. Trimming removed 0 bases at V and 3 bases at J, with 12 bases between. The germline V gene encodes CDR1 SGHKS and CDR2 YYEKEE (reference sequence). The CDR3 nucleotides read TGTGCCAGCAGCTTGGTCCGGGTTGAAGACACCGGGGAGCTGTTTTTT. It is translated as CASSLVRVEDTGELFF.

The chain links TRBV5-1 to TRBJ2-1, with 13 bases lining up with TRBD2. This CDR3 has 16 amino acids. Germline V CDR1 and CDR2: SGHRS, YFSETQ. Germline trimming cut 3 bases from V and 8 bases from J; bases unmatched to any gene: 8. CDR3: CASSSTGTSGTYEQFF. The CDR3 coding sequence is TGCGCCAGCAGCTCTACCGGGACTAGCGGGACCTATGAGCAGTTCTTC.

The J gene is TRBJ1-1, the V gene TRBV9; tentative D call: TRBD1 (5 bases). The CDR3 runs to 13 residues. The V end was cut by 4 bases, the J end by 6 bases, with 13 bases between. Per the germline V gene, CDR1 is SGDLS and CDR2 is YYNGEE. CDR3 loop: CASSPWGEAEAFF. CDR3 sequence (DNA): TGTGCCAGCAGCCCTTGGGGGGAGGCTGAAGCTTTCTTT.

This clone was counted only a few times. For the CDR3, the DNA is TGTGCCAGCAGTTTATTGGGCTTAGGAAATGAGCAGTTCTTC. It yields the protein CASSLLGLGNEQFF. The chain is built from TRBV28 and TRBJ2-1; no definite D call. Looked up from germline, CDR1 is MDHEN and CDR2 is SYDVKM. This CDR3 has 14 residues. V was pared by 1 base and J by 7 bases, with 11 bases between.

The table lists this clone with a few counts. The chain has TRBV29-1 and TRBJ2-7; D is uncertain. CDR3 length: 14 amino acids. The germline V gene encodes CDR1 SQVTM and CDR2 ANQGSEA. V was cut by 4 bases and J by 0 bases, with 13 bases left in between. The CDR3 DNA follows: TGCAGCGTTGTTTTCTTCCCGAGCTCCTACGAGCAGTACTTC. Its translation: CSVVFFPSSYEQYF.

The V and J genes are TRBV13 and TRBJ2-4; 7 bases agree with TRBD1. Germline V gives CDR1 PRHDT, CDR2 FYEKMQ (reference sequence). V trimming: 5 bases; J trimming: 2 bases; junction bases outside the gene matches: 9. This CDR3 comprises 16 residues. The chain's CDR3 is CASSGAEGGPKNIQYF. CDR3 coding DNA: TGTGCCAGCAGCGGGGCGGAAGGGGGCCCCAAAAACATTCAGTACTTC.

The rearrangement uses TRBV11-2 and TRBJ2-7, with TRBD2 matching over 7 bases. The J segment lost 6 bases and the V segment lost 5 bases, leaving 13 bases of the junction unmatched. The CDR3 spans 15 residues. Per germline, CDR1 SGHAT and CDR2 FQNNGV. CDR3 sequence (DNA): TGTGCCAGCAGCCCATCACCCAGCGGGATCTTCGAGCAGTACTTC. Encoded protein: CASSPSPSGIFEQYF.

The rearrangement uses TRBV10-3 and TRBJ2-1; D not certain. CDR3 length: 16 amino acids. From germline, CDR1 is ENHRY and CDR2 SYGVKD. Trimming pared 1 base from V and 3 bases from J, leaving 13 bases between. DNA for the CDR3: TGTGCCATCAGTGAGTACTCGGCTAGACTCTACAATGAGCAGTTCTTC. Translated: CAISEYSARLYNEQFF.

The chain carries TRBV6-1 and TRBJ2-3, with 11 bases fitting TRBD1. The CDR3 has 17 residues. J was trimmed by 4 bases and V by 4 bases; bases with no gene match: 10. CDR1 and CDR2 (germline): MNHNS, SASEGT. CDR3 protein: CASSAPMGQGVSDTQYF. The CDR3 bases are TGTGCCAGCAGTGCACCTATGGGACAGGGGGTATCAGATACGCAGTATTTT.

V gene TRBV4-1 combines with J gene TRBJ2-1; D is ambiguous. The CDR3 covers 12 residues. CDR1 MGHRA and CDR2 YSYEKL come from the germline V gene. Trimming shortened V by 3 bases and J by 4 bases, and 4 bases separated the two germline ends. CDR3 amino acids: CASSHPYNEQFF. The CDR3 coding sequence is TGCGCCAGCAGCCATCCATACAATGAGCAGTTCTTC.

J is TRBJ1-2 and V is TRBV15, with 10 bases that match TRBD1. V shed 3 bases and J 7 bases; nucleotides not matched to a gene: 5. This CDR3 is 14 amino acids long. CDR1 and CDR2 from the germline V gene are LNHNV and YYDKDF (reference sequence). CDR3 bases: TGTGCCACCAGCAGCCGGGACAGGGGAGGTGGCTACACCTTC. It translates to CATSSRDRGGGYTF.

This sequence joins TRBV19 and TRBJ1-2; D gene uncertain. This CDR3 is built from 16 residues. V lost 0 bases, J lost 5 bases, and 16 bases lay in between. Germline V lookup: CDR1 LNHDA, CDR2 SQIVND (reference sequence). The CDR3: CASSIDGRKRGYGYTF. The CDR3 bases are TGTGCCAGTAGTATAGATGGGCGGAAGCGAGGGTATGGCTACACCTTC.

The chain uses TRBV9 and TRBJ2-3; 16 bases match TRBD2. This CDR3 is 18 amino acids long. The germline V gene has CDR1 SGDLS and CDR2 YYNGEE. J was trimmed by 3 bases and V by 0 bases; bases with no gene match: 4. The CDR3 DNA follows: TGTGCCAGCAGCGTAGGCGGGACTAGCGGGGGGGCTACAGATACGCAGTATTTT. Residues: CASSVGGTSGGATDTQYF.

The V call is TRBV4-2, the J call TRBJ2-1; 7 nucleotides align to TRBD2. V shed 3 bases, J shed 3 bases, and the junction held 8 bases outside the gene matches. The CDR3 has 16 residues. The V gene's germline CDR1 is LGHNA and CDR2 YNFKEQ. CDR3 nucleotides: TGTGCCAGCAGCCAGGCCGGGAGGAGTAGCTACAATGAGCAGTTCTTC. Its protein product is CASSQAGRSSYNEQFF.

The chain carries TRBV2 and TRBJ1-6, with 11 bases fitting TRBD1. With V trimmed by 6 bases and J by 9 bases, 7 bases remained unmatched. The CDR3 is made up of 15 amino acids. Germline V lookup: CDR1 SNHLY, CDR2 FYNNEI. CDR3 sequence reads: CASRDGTGGTSPLHF. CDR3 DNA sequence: TGTGCCAGCAGGGATGGGACAGGGGGTACTTCACCCCTCCACTTT.

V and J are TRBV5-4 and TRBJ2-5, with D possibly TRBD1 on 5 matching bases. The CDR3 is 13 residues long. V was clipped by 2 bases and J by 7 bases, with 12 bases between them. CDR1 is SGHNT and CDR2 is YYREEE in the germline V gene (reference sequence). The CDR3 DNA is TGTGCCAGCAGCTTTTGGCAGGGTGCGACCCAGTACTTC. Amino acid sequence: CASSFWQGATQYF.

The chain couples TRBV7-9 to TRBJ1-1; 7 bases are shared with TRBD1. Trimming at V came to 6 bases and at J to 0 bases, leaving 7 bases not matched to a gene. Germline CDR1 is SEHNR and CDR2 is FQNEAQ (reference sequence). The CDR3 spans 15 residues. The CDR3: CASRDLTGMNTEAFF. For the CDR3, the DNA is TGTGCCAGCAGGGACCTGACAGGGATGAACACTGAAGCTTTCTTT.

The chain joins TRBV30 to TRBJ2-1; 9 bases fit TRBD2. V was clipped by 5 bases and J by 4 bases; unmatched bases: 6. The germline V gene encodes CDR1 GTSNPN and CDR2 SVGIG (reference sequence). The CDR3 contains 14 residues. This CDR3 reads CAWQAGGGYNEQFF. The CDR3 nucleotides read TGTGCCTGGCAAGCGGGAGGCGGTTACAATGAGCAGTTCTTC.

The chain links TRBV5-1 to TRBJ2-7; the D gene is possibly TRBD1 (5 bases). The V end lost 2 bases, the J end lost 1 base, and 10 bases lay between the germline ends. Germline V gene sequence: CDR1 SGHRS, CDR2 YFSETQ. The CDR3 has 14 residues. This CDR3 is CASSLLAGSYEQYF. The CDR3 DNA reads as TGCGCCAGCAGCTTATTGGCAGGGTCCTACGAGCAGTACTTC.

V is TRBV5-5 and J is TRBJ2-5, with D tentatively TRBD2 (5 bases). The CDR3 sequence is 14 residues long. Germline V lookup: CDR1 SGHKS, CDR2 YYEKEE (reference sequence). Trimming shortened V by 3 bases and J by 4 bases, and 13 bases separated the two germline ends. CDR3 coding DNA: TGTGCCAGCAGCTCGCTGGCCGGAGGAGAGACCCAGTACTTC. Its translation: CASSSLAGGETQYF.

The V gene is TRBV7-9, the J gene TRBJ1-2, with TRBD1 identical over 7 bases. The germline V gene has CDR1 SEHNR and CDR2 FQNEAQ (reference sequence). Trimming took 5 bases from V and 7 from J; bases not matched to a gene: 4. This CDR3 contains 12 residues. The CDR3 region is CASSPGQVGYTF. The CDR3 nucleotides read TGTGCCAGCAGCCCCGGACAGGTTGGCTACACCTTC.

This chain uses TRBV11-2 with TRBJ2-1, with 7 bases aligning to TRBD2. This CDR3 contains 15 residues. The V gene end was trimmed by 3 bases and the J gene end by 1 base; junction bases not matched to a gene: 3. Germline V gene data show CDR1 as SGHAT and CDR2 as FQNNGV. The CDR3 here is CASSLRGSSYNEQFF. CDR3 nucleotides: TGTGCCAGCAGCTTGCGGGGGAGTTCCTACAATGAGCAGTTCTTC.

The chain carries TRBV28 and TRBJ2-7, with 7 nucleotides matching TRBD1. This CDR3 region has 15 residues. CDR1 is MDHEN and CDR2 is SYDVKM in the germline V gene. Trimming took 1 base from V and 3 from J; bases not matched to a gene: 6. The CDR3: CASSLSGDSGYEQYF. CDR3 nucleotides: TGTGCCAGCAGTTTATCCGGGGACAGTGGCTACGAGCAGTACTTC.

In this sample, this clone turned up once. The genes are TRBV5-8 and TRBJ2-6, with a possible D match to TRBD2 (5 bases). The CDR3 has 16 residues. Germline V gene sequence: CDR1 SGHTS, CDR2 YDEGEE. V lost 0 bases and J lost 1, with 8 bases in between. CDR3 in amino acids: CASSLGEFSGANVLTF. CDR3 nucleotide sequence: TGTGCCAGCAGCTTGGGGGAGTTTTCTGGGGCCAACGTCCTGACTTTC.

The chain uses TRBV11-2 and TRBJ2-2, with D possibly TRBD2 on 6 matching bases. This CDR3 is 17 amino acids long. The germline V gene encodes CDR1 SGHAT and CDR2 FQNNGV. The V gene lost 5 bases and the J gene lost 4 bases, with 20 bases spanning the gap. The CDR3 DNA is TGTGCCAGCAGCCAAAGTACGACTAGTCGCGGCACCGGGGAGCTGTTTTTT. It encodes CASSQSTTSRGTGELFF.

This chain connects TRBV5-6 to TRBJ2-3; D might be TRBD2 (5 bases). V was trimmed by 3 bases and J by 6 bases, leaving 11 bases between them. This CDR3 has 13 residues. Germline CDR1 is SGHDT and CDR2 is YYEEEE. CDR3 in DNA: TGTGCCAGCAGCTCCGCGGGTGTCGATACGCAGTATTTT. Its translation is CASSSAGVDTQYF.

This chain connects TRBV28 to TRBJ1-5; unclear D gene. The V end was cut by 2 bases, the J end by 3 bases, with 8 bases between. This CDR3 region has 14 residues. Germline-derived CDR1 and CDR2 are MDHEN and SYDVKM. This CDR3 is CASSLEGFNQPQHF. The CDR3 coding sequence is TGTGCCAGCAGTTTAGAGGGCTTCAATCAGCCCCAGCATTTT.

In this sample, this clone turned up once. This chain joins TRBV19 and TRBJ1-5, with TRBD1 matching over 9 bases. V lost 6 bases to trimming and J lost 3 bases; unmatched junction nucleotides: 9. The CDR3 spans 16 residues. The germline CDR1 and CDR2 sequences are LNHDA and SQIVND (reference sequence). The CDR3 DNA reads TGTGCCAGTAGCGATCAGACAGGGGGTATCAATCAGCCCCAGCATTTT. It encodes CASSDQTGGINQPQHF.

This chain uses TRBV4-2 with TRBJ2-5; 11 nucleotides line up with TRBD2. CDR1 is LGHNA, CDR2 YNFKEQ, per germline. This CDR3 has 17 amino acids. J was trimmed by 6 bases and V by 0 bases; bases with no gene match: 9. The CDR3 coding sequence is TGTGCCAGCAGCCAAGAAGCCGGGACTAGCGGTCAGCAGACCCAGTACTTC. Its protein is CASSQEAGTSGQQTQYF.